This TCR beta chain was retrieved from a study of T cells in Graves' hyperthyroidism and ophthalmopathy. General study findings and limits: Most clonotypes expanded in the thyroid (above 0.001) were also present in blood.

Exclusions: uncontrolled infection, other autoimmune disease, pregnancy, lactation. Diagnoses rested on clinical symptoms, serum thyroxine and TRAb, thyroid ultrasound and orbital computed tomography. The source material, RNA transcripts, was used to amplify TCR beta CDR3 regions. The HTBI primer set was used in a first-round RT-PCR of the TCR CDR3. TCRdb reprocessed the multiplex PCR reads via MiXCR and lists one record per CDR3 protein. The data contain approximately 480,000 distinct CDR3 sequences, about 20% of them singletons. In this sample, this clonotype turned up many times. Antigen: not known. Looked up from germline, CDR1 is SEHNR and CDR2 is FQNEAQ (reference sequence). The CDR3 is made up of 13 amino acids. V lost 5 bases, J lost 4 bases, and 11 bases lay in between.

The sequence derives from a man between 18 and 35 years old with Graves' hyperthyroidism. The J gene is TRBJ1-1, the V gene TRBV7-9, with D hard to call. Sequencing used blood. This CDR3 reads CASSLTYATEAFF. Here the CDR3 DNA reads TGTGCCAGCAGCCTAACATATGCCACTGAAGCTTTCTTT.